This T cell receptor (beta chain) was identified during a study of spatial heterogeneity in lung cancer. Overall study: Alpha-chain sequences were consistently detected in smaller numbers than beta-chain sequences. Study-wide findings and caveats: Circulating ubiquitous expanded tumor TCRs were observed more frequently at resection than at follow-up.

This sample's time point: sample taken at primary tumor resection. The donor group consisted of under 95 patients who had untreated, early-stage non-small cell lung cancer. In each case, whole RNA from tumor, nontumor lung or frozen PBMC was sequenced unsorted. This clonotype was found many times. What it binds is unknown. In germline, CDR1 is KGHSH, CDR2 LQKENI. The CDR3 runs 16 residues. With V trimmed by 5 bases and J by 3 bases, 12 bases remained unmatched. One entry per CDR3 protein results from TCRdb running MiXCR on the 5' RACE reads. The sample yields around 37,000 distinct CDR3 sequences, about 7.2% seen once.

The gene calls are TRBV18 and TRBJ1-1, with 7 nucleotides matching TRBD1. Material: PBMCs, obtained at surgery. The TCR sequence derives from a female donor with early-stage non-small cell lung cancer. This CDR3 is CASSSLLTGLDTEAFF. CDR3 bases: TGTGCCAGCTCATCTCTCCTGACAGGGTTGGACACTGAAGCTTTCTTT.